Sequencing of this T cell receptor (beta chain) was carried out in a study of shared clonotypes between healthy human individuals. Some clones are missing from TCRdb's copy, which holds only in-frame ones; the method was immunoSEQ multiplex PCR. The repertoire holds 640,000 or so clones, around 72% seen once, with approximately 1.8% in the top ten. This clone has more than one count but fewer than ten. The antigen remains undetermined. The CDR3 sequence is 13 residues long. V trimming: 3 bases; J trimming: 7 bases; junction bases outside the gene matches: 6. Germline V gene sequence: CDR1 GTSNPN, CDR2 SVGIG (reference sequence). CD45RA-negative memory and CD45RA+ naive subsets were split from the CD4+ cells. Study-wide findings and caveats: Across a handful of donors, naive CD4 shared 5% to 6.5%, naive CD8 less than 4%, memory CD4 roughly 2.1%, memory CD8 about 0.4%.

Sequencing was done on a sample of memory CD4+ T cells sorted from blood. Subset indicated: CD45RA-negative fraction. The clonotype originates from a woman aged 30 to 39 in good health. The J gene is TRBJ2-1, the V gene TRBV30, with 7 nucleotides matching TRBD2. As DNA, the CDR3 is TGTGCCTGGAGAGCGGGAACCTTTAATGAGCAGTTCTTC. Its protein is CAWRAGTFNEQFF.